This entry lists 6 T cell receptor beta chains sequenced from one sample in a study of T cell repertoires in ileal Crohn's disease. TCRdb keeps only in-frame clones here, not all; method: immunoSEQ multiplex PCR. Here the sample spans about 17,000 clones, over 50% being singletons. The sequencing input was ileal tissue. The receptors come from an adult with Crohn's disease.

The rearrangement uses TRBV4-2 and TRBJ2-3, with 11 positions matching TRBD2. This CDR3 is 16 amino acids long. J lost 2 bases, V lost 3 bases, and 4 bases had no gene match. Germline V gives CDR1 LGHNA, CDR2 YNFKEQ. CDR3 sequence: CASSQSSGRHTDTQYF. In DNA, the CDR3 is TGTGCCAGCAGCCAGTCTAGCGGGAGGCACACAGATACGCAGTATTTT.

This clone has more than one count but fewer than ten. The CDR3 spells CASSLTGTGITGELFF. CDR3 nucleotide sequence: TGTGCCAGCAGCCTCACCGGGACAGGGATCACCGGGGAGCTGTTTTTT. This chain joins TRBV5-8 and TRBJ2-2; 9 nucleotides match TRBD1. V shed 4 bases and J 4 bases; nucleotides not matched to a gene: 8. This CDR3 contains 16 residues. Germline V CDR1 and CDR2: SGHTS, YDEGEE.

This clone was found a few times. The rearrangement links TRBV9 to TRBJ1-1, with D maybe TRBD1 (6 bases). V lost 4 bases and J 0 bases, leaving 16 bases between the germline ends. The CDR3 runs to 16 residues. CDR1 is SGDLS, CDR2 YYNGEE, per germline. CDR3 protein: CASSPQSTGLNTEAFF. Here the CDR3 DNA reads TGTGCCAGCAGCCCCCAATCGACAGGTTTGAACACTGAAGCTTTCTTT.

This clone was seen a few times. The chain carries TRBV2 and TRBJ1-3; 7 bases agree with TRBD1. This CDR3 is 16 amino acids long. V was pared by 6 bases and J by 3 bases, with 11 bases of the junction left unmatched. The germline V gene encodes CDR1 SNHLY and CDR2 FYNNEI. CDR3 region: CASSLKGQAGGNTIYF. CDR3 DNA: TGTGCCAGCAGCCTGAAAGGACAGGCCGGTGGAAACACCATATATTTT.

Comment on this clone: The identical CDR3 is also encoded by other nucleotide sequences in the sample. This chain links TRBV28 with TRBJ2-7; no clear D. Trimming cost V 6 bases and J 4 bases, with 10 bases left between them. The CDR3 runs 12 residues. From germline, CDR1 is MDHEN and CDR2 SYDVKM. Here the CDR3 reads CASSTPGYEQYF. Here the CDR3 DNA reads TGTGCCAGCAGCACCCCAGGTTACGAGCAGTACTTC.

This CDR3 reads CASSSRAQQGATQYF. The CDR3 DNA reads as TGTGCCAGCAGTTCTCGAGCTCAACAGGGGGCCACGCAGTACTTC. V is TRBV28 and J is TRBJ2-7, with 9 bases that match TRBD1. The V and J ends lost 4 bases and 9 bases, in that order; junction bases with no gene match: 13. This CDR3 contains 15 residues. Germline CDR1 reads MDHEN; CDR2 reads SYDVKM.